Below, 4 T cell receptor beta chains from the same sample are listed, as sequenced in a study of beta chain features in type 1 diabetes (dated by TCRdb to 2016 to 2019). The antigens of these receptors remain unknown. The research as a whole found: Type 1 diabetes patients showed a moderate but significant shortening of TCRB CDR3 length in all four CD4+ subsets.

Libraries were built with the immunoSEQ multiplex PCR assay. The High Capacity cDNA Reverse Transcription Kit was used to reverse transcribe all of the isolated RNA, meaning that expressed TCRB transcripts were what got sequenced. The source is immuneACCESS, and TCRdb retained only in-frame sequences with V and J called. Part of the clones is not carried over; for the studies checked, unresolved V genes explain less than half of this, and the remainder is unexplained. This sample lists around 260,000 clones; roughly 22% were detected once. The top ten clonotypes cover roughly 0.028% of the sample. The source material was naive CD4+ T cells from blood. The sample's cell subset or site label is to be understood as: true naive CD4+ T cells. These receptors came from a woman aged 40 to 55 with type 1 diabetes.

This clone was observed a handful of times. The rearrangement uses TRBV9 and TRBJ2-7, with TRBD2 matching 11 bases. The trim removed 3 bases at V and 7 bases at J, leaving 9 bases unmatched. This CDR3 is 15 amino acids long. CDR1 is SGDLS and CDR2 is YYNGEE in the germline V gene. The CDR3: CASSGGLAGTGEQYF. DNA for the CDR3: TGTGCCAGCAGCGGCGGACTAGCGGGCACGGGGGAGCAGTACTTC. Looking up the rest from reference TRBV9 and TRBJ2-7 gives the full variable domain: DSGVTQTPKHLITATGQRVTLRCSPRSGDLSVYWYQQSLDQGLQFLIQYYNGEERAKGNILERFSAQQFPDLHSELNLSSLELGDSALYFCASSGGLAGTGEQYFGPGTRLTVT.

In its sample, this clone was seen a few times. The chain joins TRBV5-6 to TRBJ1-2; TRBD1 aligns across 9 bases. Germline assignment: CDR1 SGHDT and CDR2 YYEEEE. CDR3 length: 14 residues. V was pared by 4 bases and J by 4 bases, with 5 bases of the junction left unmatched. The CDR3 DNA reads as TGTGCCAGCAGCCCCGGACAGGGGAGCTATGGCTACACCTTC. This gives the protein CASSPGQGSYGYTF.

In its sample, this clone was seen a few times. The chain's CDR3 is CASSLQQGVGTQYF. The CDR3 DNA follows: TGTGCCAGCAGTTTACAACAGGGCGTCGGGACCCAGTACTTC. The chain combines TRBV27 with TRBJ2-5, with a weak D call TRBD1 (6 bases). V dropped 2 bases and J dropped 7 bases, with 14 bases sitting between them. The germline V gene has CDR1 MNHEY and CDR2 SMNVEV (reference sequence). This CDR3 spans 14 amino acids.

The V gene is TRBV30, the J gene TRBJ2-1; TRBD1 matches at 7 bases. The ends lost 0 bases at V and 4 bases at J; junction bases unmatched: 3. The CDR3 is 14 residues long. Germline lookup yields CDR1 GTSNPN and CDR2 SVGIG (reference sequence). The CDR3 is CAWSVTTGYNEQFF. In nucleotides, the CDR3 is TGTGCCTGGAGTGTAACGACAGGGTACAATGAGCAGTTCTTC.